This T cell receptor (beta chain) was sequenced during a study of blood T cell repertoires in COVID-19. Study background: The United States, Italy and Spain were the sources of the acute and convalescent COVID-19 samples. T cells, B-cell-depleted T cells, or PBMCs supplied cDNA or gDNA.

The CDR3 sequence is 13 residues long. V trimming: 5 bases; J trimming: 7 bases; junction bases outside the gene matches: 3. Per the germline V gene, CDR1 is MNHEY and CDR2 is SMNVEV (reference sequence). The data were produced by immunoSEQ multiplex PCR, yet TCRdb's version contains in-frame clones alone and is incomplete. This sample carries 45,000 to 55,000 clones, about nine tenths of them seen once, and the ten largest clones take around 30%. The V and J genes are TRBV27 and TRBJ2-2, with 8 bases matching TRBD2. This TCR was sampled from a woman of 80 years or more with acute or convalescent COVID-19. Sequencing was done on a sample of peripheral blood. The chain's CDR3 is CASSLAGLGELFF. CDR3 bases: TGTGCCAGCAGTCTAGCGGGCCTCGGGGAGCTGTTTTTT.